Below, 26 T cell receptor beta chains from the same sample are listed, as sequenced in a study of monozygotic twins with inflammatory bowel disease. TCRdb re-called the 5' RACE reads and shows each CDR3 protein once, DNA omitted. The sample is made up of around 47,000 distinct CDR3 sequences, and the top ten hold around 5.3% of it. Sequencing was carried out using blood. The source is a human donor with ulcerative colitis or Crohn's disease, or a healthy co-twin of an affected twin (not recorded which).

This rearrangement joins TRBV4-1 to TRBJ2-2; TCRdb names TRBD2, which stays unverified in the absence of DNA. Germline V gene sequence: CDR1 MGHRA, CDR2 YSYEKL. The CDR3 spans 15 residues. The CDR3 loop is CASSLSGTSTGELFF.

The rearrangement links TRBV18 to TRBJ2-5. Germline CDR1 is KGHSH and CDR2 is LQKENI. The CDR3 length is 14 residues. The chain's CDR3 is CASSPTRGGETQYF. Full variable domain (outside the CDR3, taken from reference TRBV18 and TRBJ2-5): NAGVMQNPRHLVRRRGQEARLRCSPMKGHSHVYWYRQLPEEGLKFMVYLQKENIIDESGMPKERFSAEFPKEGPSILRIQQVVRGDSAAYFCASSPTRGGETQYFGPGTRLLVL.

The rearrangement joins TRBV5-1 to TRBJ2-7; TCRdb reports TRBD1, a call that lacks DNA to check it against. CDR3 length: 15 amino acids. Germline CDR1 SGHRS, CDR2 YFSETQ. CDR3 region: CASSLANRDSYEQYF.

The chain is built from TRBV20-1 and TRBJ2-7. The CDR3 contains 11 residues. Germline V gives CDR1 DFQATT, CDR2 SNEGSKA (reference sequence). The CDR3 sequence is CSARIEYEQYF.

The V gene is TRBV20-1, the J gene TRBJ1-2; the D call from TCRdb, TRBD1, cannot be confirmed without DNA. Germline lookup yields CDR1 DFQATT and CDR2 SNEGSKA (reference sequence). This CDR3 comprises 13 residues. The CDR3 protein is CSAPADSRGGYTF.

This chain connects TRBV27 to TRBJ2-1. Per the germline V gene, CDR1 is MNHEY and CDR2 is SMNVEV (reference sequence). CDR3 length: 14 residues. This CDR3 is CASSLLGVNNEQFF.

CDR3 in amino acids: CSARDGGQGSDTGELFF. The chain has TRBV20-1 and TRBJ2-2; lacking DNA, the TRBD1 call made by TCRdb goes unchecked. This CDR3 is 17 amino acids long. Per germline, CDR1 DFQATT and CDR2 SNEGSKA (reference sequence).

The chain combines TRBV20-1 with TRBJ1-1; TCRdb calls TRBD1, which cannot be checked without DNA. The CDR3 has 15 residues. The V gene's germline CDR1 is DFQATT and CDR2 SNEGSKA (reference sequence). The CDR3 here is CSASKGSRMNTEAFF.

The chain employs TRBV5-1 and TRBJ2-3; TCRdb's D gene call, TRBD2, goes unchecked for lack of DNA. Germline lookup yields CDR1 SGHRS and CDR2 YFSETQ. The CDR3 is made up of 17 amino acids. CDR3 region: CASSLAAREPSTDTQYF.

V is TRBV19 and J is TRBJ2-1. This CDR3 contains 14 residues. CDR1 is LNHDA and CDR2 is SQIVND in the germline V gene (reference sequence). CDR3 in amino acids: CASSSGIRNNEQFF.

This chain uses TRBV5-5 with TRBJ2-3. There are 13 residues in the CDR3. Germline assignment: CDR1 SGHKS and CDR2 YYEKEE (reference sequence). CDR3: CASSLKGADTQYF.

This CDR3 reads CASSREFSYEQYF. The chain joins TRBV5-6 to TRBJ2-7; TCRdb outputs TRBD2, but without DNA this stays unchecked. The CDR3 length is 13 residues. CDR1 and CDR2 (germline): SGHDT, YYEEEE.

V usage is TRBV24-1 and J usage is TRBJ1-1; TCRdb reports TRBD1, a call that lacks DNA to check it against. The germline V gene encodes CDR1 KGHDR and CDR2 SFDVKD. The CDR3 length is 19 residues. CDR3 loop: CATSGVGGRGRGRNTEAFF.

The rearrangement links TRBV7-2 to TRBJ1-5. The length of the CDR3 is 12 residues. CDR1 and CDR2 (germline): SGHTA, FQGNSA. CDR3 loop: CASSLRGQPQHF.

V gene TRBV20-1 combines with J gene TRBJ2-6; TCRdb lists TRBD1, though no DNA is available to test this call. The length of the CDR3 is 16 residues. The germline gives CDR1 DFQATT, CDR2 SNEGSKA (reference sequence). The CDR3 loop is CSASKDRLSGANVLTF.

V gene TRBV6-5 combines with J gene TRBJ2-1; TCRdb picks TRBD2, but there is no DNA to check that call. Germline CDR1 is MNHEY and CDR2 is SVGAGI. There are 15 residues in the CDR3. This CDR3 reads CASSYSPKMGHEQFF.

The V gene is TRBV20-1, the J gene TRBJ2-2; checking the TCRdb D call of TRBD1 is not possible without DNA. The CDR3 has 14 amino acids. Germline V gives CDR1 DFQATT, CDR2 SNEGSKA (reference sequence). The CDR3 spells CSARDTGGAGELFF.

The CDR3 protein is CASSLGQGSYAEAFF. The V gene is TRBV7-3, the J gene TRBJ1-1; TCRdb indicates TRBD1, and absent DNA this call remains unverified. The CDR3 has 15 amino acids. Germline assignment: CDR1 SGHTA and CDR2 FQGTGA.

The chain uses TRBV7-2 and TRBJ2-5; TCRdb outputs TRBD1, but without DNA this stays unchecked. This CDR3 comprises 16 residues. Per germline, CDR1 SGHTA and CDR2 FQGNSA. CDR3 region: CASSLQEKGWGETQYF.

This sequence joins TRBV20-1 and TRBJ2-3; the D call from TCRdb, TRBD2, cannot be confirmed without DNA. Germline-derived CDR1 and CDR2 are DFQATT and SNEGSKA (reference sequence). This CDR3 has 16 amino acids. CDR3 sequence reads: CSARDSTSGGADTQYF.

J is TRBJ2-7 and V is TRBV5-1. Germline values: CDR1 SGHRS, CDR2 YFSETQ. CDR3 length: 14 residues. Here the CDR3 reads CASSLGTGAYEQYF. Filled out from reference TRBV5-1 and TRBJ2-7, the complete variable domain reads KAGVTQTPRYLIKTRGQQVTLSCSPISGHRSVSWYQQTPGQGLQFLFEYFSETQRNKGNFPGRFSGRQFSNSRSEMNVSTLELGDSALYLCASSLGTGAYEQYFGPGTRLTVT.

The rearrangement uses TRBV7-2 and TRBJ2-4; TCRdb picks TRBD1, but there is no DNA to check that call. There are 14 residues in the CDR3. Germline lookup yields CDR1 SGHTA and CDR2 FQGNSA. CDR3 residues: CASSSGGQGPMQYF.

V gene TRBV3-1 combines with J gene TRBJ2-1; TCRdb returns TRBD2, unconfirmable since there is no DNA. CDR1 LGHDT and CDR2 YNNKEL come from the germline V gene (reference sequence). This CDR3 is 17 amino acids long. The chain's CDR3 is CASSQGLSQYSYNEQFF.

The chain joins TRBV3-1 to TRBJ2-7; there is no DNA to check the TCRdb D call of TRBD1. CDR3 length: 14 amino acids. In germline, CDR1 is LGHDT, CDR2 YNNKEL (reference sequence). The CDR3 protein is CASSQGDSGYEQYF.

The rearrangement joins TRBV19 to TRBJ1-1; TCRdb proposes TRBD1, but this gene call is untestable without DNA. The CDR3 has 14 amino acids. Germline V gives CDR1 LNHDA, CDR2 SQIVND (reference sequence). The CDR3 protein is CATSEQAAPTEAFF.

The chain carries TRBV10-3 and TRBJ2-1. The CDR3 is 14 residues long. Germline assignment: CDR1 ENHRY and CDR2 SYGVKD. The CDR3 reads CAIGIDLAYNEQFF.